The subject of this entry is one TCR beta chain. One end of the junction varies from germline; a read error may be responsible. Using RNA transcripts as the source, TCR beta CDR3 regions were amplified. First-round RT-PCR with HTBI primers amplified the TCR CDR3 region. From the multiplex PCR reads, TCRdb called clonotypes with MiXCR, one entry per CDR3 protein. The sample lists around 580,000 distinct CDR3 sequences, 16% seen once, with more than 15% in the top ten. This sample is part of a study of T cells in Graves' hyperthyroidism and ophthalmopathy. Germline V gives CDR1 SEHNR, CDR2 FQNEAQ (reference sequence). The CDR3 totals 15 residues.

Sample: blood. V gene TRBV7-9 combines with J gene TRBJ1-1; D not resolved. This clonotype was obtained from a woman aged 18-29 years with Graves' hyperthyroidism. The CDR3 DNA sequence: TGTGCCAGCAGCCCCGAACCACAGCTTTACACTGAAGGTTTCTTT. It translates to CASSPEPQLYTEGFF.